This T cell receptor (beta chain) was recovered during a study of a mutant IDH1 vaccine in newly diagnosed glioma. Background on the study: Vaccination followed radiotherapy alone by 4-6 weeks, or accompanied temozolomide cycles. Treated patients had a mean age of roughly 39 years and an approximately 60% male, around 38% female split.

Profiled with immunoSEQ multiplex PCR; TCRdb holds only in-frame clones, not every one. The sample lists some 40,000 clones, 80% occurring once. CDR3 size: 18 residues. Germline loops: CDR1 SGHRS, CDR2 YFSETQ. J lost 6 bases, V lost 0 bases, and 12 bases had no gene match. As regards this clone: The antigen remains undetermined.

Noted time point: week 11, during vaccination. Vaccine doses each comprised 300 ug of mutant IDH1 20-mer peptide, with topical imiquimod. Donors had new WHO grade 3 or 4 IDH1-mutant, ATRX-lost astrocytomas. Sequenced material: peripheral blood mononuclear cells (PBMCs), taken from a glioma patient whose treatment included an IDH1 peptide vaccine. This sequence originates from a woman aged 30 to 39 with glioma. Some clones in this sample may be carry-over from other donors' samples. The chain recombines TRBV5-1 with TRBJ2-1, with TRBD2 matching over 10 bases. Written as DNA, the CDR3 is TGCGCCAGCAGCTTGGCCCCAGCGGGAGGGACCTCGGGCAATGAGCAGTTCTTC. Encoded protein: CASSLAPAGGTSGNEQFF. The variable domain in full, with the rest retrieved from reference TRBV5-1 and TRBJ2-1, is KAGVTQTPRYLIKTRGQQVTLSCSPISGHRSVSWYQQTPGQGLQFLFEYFSETQRNKGNFPGRFSGRQFSNSRSEMNVSTLELGDSALYLCASSLAPAGGTSGNEQFFGPGTRLTVL.